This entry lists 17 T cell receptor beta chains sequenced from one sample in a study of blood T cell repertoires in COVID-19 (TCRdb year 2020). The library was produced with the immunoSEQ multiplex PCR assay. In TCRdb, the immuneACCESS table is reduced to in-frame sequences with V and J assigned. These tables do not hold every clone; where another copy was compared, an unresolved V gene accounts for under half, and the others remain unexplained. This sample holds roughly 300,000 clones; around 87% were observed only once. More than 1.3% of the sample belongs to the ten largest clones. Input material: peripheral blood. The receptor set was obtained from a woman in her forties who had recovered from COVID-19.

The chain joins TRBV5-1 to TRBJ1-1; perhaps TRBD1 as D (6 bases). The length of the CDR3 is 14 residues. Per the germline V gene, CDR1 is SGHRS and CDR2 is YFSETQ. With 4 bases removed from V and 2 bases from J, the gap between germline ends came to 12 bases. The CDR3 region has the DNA TGCGCCAGCAGCCCCGGACAGCCTAACACTGAAGCTTTCTTT. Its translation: CASSPGQPNTEAFF.

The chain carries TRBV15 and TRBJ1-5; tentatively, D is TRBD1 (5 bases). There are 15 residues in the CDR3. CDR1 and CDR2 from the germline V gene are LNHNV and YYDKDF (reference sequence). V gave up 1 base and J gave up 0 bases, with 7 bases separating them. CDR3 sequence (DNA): TGTGCCACCAGCAGAGGACAGTTTAGCAATCAGCCCCAGCATTTT. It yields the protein CATSRGQFSNQPQHF. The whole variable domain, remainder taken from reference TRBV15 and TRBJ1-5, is DAMVIQNPRYQVTQFGKPVTLSCSQTLNHNVMYWYQQKSSQAPKLLFHYYDKDFNNEADTPDNFQSRRPNTSFCFLDIRSPGLGDTAMYLCATSRGQFSNQPQHFGDGTRLSIL.

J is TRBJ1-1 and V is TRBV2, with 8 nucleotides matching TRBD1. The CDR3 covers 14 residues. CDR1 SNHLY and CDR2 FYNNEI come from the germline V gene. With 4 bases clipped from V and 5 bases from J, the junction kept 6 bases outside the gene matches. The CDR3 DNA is TGTGCCAGCAGTGTTCAGGGGGCCGGTACTGAAGCTTTCTTT. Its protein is CASSVQGAGTEAFF.

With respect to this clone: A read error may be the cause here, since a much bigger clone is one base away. The CDR3 loop reads CASSFQLNTEAFF. The CDR3 DNA follows: TGTGCCAGCAGTTTTCAGTTGAACACTGAAGCTTTCTTT. The chain couples TRBV6-6 to TRBJ1-1; D call uncertain. The CDR3 has 13 amino acids. Germline V gene data show CDR1 as MNHNY and CDR2 as SVGAGI (reference sequence). V dropped 4 bases and J dropped 0 bases, with 6 bases sitting between them.

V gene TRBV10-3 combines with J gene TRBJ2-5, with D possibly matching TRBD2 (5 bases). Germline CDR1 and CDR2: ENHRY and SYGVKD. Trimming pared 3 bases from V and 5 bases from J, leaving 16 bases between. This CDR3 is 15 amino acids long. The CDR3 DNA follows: TGTGCCATCAGTGACCACGACCGGGGAACGGAGACCCAGTACTTC. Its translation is CAISDHDRGTETQYF.

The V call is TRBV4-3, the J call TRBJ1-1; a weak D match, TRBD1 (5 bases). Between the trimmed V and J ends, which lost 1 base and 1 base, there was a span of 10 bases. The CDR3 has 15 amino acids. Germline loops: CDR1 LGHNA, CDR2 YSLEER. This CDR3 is CASSQGNRPNTEAFF. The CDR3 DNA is TGCGCCAGCAGCCAAGGGAACAGGCCGAACACTGAAGCTTTCTTT.

This chain's CDR3 is CASSQMGHLFGELFF. CDR3 nucleotides: TGTGCCAGCAGCCAGATGGGACATCTATTCGGGGAGCTGTTTTTT. The V call is TRBV3-1 (or the pseudogene TRBV3-2), the J call TRBJ2-2, with a possible D match to TRBD1 (6 bases). CDR1 and CDR2 (germline): LGHDT, YNNKEL (reference sequence). The CDR3 is 15 amino acids. V lost 3 bases and J 7 bases, leaving 15 bases between the germline ends.

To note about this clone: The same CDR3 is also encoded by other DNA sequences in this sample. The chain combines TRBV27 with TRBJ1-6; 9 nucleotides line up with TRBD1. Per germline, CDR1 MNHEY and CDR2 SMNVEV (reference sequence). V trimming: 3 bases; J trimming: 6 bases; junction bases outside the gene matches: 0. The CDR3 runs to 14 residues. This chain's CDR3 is CASSLDRGNSPLHF. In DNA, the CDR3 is TGTGCCAGCAGTTTGGACAGGGGTAATTCACCCCTCCACTTT.

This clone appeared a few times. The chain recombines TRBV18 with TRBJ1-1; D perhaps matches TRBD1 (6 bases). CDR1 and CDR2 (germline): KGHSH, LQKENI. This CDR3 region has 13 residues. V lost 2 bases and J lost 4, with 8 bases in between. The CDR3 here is CASSPWGLTEAFF. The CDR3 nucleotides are TGTGCCAGCTCACCATGGGGGCTCACTGAAGCTTTCTTT.

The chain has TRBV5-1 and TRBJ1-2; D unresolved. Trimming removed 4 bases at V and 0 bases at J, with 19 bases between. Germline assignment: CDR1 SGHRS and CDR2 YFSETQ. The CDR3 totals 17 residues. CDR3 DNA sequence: TGCGCCAGCAGCCCTACGGAGTGGTCGGCTGCTAACTATGGCTACACCTTC. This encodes CASSPTEWSAANYGYTF.

CDR3 nucleotide sequence: TGTGCCAGCAGCTTGGGAGGGCTCGGACTAGCCAAAAACATTCAGTACTTC. It is translated as CASSLGGLGLAKNIQYF. The rearrangement joins TRBV5-6 to TRBJ2-4; D perhaps matches TRBD2 (5 bases). CDR3 length: 17 amino acids. V was cut by 0 bases and J by 0 bases, with 13 bases left in between. Germline loops: CDR1 SGHDT, CDR2 YYEEEE.

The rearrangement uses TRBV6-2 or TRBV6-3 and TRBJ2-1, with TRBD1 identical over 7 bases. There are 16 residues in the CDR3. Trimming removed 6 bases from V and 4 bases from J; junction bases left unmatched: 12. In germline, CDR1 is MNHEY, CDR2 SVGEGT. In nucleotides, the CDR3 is TGTGCCAGCAGCCTGGCGACAGGGACGGGGTACAATGAGCAGTTCTTC. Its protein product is CASSLATGTGYNEQFF.

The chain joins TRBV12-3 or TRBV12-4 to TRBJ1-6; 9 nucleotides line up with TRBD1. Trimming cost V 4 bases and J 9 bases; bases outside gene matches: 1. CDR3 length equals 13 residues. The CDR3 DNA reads TGTGCCAGCAGTTCGGACAGGGGTTCACCCCTCCACTTT. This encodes CASSSDRGSPLHF.

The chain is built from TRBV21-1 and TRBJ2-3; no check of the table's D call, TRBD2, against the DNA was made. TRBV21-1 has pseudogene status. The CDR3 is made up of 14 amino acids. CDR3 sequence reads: CASSKAASTDTQYF. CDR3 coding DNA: TGTGCCAGCAGCAAGGCGGCTAGCACAGATACGCAGTATTTT.

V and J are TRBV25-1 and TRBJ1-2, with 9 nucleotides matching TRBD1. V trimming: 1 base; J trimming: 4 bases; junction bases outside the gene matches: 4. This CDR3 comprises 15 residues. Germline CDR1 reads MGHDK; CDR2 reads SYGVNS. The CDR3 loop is CASSESDRGSYGYTF. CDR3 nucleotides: TGTGCCAGCAGTGAATCGGACAGGGGCAGCTATGGCTACACCTTC.

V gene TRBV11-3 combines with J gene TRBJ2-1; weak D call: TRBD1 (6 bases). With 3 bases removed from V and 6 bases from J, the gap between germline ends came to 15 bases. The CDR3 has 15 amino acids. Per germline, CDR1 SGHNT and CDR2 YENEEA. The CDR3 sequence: CASSLTGLNSNEQFF. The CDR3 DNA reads TGTGCCAGCAGCTTGACAGGCCTAAATTCCAATGAGCAGTTCTTC.

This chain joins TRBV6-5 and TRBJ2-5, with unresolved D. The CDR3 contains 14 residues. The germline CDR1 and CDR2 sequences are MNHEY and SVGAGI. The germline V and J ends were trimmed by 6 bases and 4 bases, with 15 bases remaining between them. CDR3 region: CASSPRGPRETQYF. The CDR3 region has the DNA TGTGCCAGCAGCCCCCGAGGCCCACGAGAGACCCAGTACTTC.